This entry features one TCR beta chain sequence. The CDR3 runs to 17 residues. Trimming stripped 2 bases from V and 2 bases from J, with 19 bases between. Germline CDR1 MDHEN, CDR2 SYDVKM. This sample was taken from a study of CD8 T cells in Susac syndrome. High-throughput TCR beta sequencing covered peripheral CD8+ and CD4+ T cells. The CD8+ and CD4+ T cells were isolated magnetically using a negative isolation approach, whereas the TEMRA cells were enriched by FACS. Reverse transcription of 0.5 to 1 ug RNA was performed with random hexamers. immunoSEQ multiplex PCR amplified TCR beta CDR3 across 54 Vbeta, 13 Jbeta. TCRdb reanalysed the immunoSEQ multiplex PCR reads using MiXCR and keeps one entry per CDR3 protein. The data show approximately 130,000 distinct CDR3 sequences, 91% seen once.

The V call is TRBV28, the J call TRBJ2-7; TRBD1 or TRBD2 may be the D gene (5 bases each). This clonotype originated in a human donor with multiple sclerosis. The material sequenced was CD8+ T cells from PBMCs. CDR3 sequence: CASSLPASGLATYEQYF. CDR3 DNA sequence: TGTGCCAGCAGTTTACCAGCCTCGGGGCTAGCTACCTACGAGCAGTACTTC.